This T cell receptor (beta chain) stems from a study of OX40 agonist ivuxolimab in advanced cancers. Study-wide background: In this trial design, patients received ivuxolimab intravenously at 0.01 to 10 mg/kg every 2 weeks. Of the patients, three showed partial responses, one with hepatocellular carcinoma and two with cutaneous melanoma. Patients enrolled in dose escalation were diagnosed with hepatocellular carcinoma, melanoma, renal cell or head and neck cancer.

TCRdb keeps only in-frame clones here, not all; method: immunoSEQ multiplex PCR. The table has 65,000 to 70,000 clones, roughly nine tenths seen once; the top ten hold about 6%. The TCR originated in an adult with an advanced solid tumor such as melanoma, head and neck, liver or kidney cancer. The sequenced sample was CD4+ or CD8+ T cells sorted from blood, obtained in a trial of the OX40 agonist ivuxolimab.

CDR3 amino acids: CASKPGAYGNTIYF. For the CDR3, the DNA is TGTGCCAGTAAGCCAGGGGCTTATGGAAACACCATATATTTT. This chain joins TRBV19 and TRBJ1-3; D is perhaps TRBD1 (6 bases). This CDR3 has 14 residues. CDR1 LNHDA and CDR2 SQIVND come from the germline V gene (reference sequence). V was trimmed by 7 bases and J by 3 bases, leaving 13 bases between them. Together with reference TRBV19 and TRBJ1-3, the CDR3 gives the full variable domain: DGGITQSPKYLFRKEGQNVTLSCEQNLNHDAMYWYRQDPGQGLRLIYYSQIVNDFQKGDIAEGYSVSREKKESFPLTVTSAQKNPTAFYLCASKPGAYGNTIYFGEGSWLTVV.